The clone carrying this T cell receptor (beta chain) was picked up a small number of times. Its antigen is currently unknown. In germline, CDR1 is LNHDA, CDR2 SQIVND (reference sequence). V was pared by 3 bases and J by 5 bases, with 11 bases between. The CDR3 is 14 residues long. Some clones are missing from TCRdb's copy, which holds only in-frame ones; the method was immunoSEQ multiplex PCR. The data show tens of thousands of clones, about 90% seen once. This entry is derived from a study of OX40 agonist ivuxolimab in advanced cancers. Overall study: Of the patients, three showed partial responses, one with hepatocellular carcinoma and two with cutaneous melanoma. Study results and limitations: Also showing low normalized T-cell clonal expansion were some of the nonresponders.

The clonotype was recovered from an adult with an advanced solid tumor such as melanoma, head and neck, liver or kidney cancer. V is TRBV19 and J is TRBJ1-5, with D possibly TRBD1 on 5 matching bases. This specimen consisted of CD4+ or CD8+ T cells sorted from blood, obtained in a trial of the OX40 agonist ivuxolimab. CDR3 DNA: TGTGCCAGTAGTATCGTTACGGGGGATCAGCCCCAGCATTTT. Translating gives CASSIVTGDQPQHF.